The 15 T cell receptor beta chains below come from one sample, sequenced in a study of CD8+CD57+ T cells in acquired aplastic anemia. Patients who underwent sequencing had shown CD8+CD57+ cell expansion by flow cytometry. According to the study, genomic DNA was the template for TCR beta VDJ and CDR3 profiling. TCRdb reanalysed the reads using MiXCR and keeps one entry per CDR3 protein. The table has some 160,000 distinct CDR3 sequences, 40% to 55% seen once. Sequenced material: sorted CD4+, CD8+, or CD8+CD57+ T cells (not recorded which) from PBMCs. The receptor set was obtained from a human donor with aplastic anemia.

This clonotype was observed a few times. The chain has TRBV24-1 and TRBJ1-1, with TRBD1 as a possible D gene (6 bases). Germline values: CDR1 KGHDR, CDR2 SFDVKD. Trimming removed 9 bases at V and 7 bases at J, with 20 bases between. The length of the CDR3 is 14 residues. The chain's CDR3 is CATSTGQGTREAFF. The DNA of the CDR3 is TGTGCCACCTCTACGGGGCAGGGGACTCGTGAAGCTTTCTTT.

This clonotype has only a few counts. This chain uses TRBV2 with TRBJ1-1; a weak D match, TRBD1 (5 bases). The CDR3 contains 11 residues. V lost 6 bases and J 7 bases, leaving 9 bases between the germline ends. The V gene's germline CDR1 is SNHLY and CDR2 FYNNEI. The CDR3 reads CASSLRVEAFF. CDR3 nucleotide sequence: TGTGCCAGCAGCCTCAGGGTTGAAGCTTTCTTT.

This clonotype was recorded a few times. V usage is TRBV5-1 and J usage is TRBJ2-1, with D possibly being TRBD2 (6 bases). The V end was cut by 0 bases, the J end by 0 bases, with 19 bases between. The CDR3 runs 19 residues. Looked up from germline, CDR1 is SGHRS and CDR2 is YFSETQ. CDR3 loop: CASSLAYGSGGASYNEQFF. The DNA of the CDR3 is TGCGCCAGCAGCTTGGCCTATGGAAGCGGAGGGGCCTCCTACAATGAGCAGTTCTTC.

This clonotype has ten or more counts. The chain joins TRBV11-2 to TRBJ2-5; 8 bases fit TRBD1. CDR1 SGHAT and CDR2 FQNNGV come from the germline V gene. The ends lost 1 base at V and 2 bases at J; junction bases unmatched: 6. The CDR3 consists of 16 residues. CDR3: CASSLGDRMEQETQYF. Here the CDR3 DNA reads TGTGCCAGCAGCTTAGGGGACAGGATGGAACAAGAGACCCAGTACTTC.

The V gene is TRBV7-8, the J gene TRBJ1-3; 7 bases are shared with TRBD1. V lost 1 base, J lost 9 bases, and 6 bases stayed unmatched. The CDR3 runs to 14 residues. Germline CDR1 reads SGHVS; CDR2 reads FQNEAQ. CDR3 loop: CASSLEPQGGTIYF. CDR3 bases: TGTGCCAGCAGCTTAGAACCCCAGGGGGGCACCATATATTTT.

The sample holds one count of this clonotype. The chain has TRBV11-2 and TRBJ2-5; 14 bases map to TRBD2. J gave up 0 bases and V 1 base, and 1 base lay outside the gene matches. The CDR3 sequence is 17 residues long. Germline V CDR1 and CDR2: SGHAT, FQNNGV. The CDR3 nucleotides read TGTGCCAGCAGCTTAGGGGGACTAGCGGGAGACCAAGAGACCCAGTACTTC. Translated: CASSLGGLAGDQETQYF.

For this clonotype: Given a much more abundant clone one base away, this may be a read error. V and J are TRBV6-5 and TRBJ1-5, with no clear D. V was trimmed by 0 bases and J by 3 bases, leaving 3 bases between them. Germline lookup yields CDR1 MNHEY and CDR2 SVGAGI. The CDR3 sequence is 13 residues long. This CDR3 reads CASSYSVNQPQHF. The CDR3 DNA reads TGTGCCAGCAGTTACTCCGTCAATCAGCCCCAGCATTTT.

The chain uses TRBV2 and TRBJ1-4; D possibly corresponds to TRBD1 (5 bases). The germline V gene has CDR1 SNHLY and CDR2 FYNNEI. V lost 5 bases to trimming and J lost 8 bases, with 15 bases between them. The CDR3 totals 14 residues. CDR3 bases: TGTGCCAGCAGTACCGGGACCGAGTGGGAAAAACTGTTTTTT. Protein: CASSTGTEWEKLFF.

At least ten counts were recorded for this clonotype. The CDR3 spells CASARVYEQYF. CDR3 coding DNA: TGTGCCAGCGCCAGGGTCTACGAGCAGTACTTC. The genes are TRBV7-2 and TRBJ2-7, with a possible D match to TRBD1 (5 bases). Germline CDR1 is SGHTA and CDR2 is FQGNSA. The length of the CDR3 is 11 residues. Between the trimmed V and J ends, which lost 8 bases and 3 bases, there was a span of 8 bases.

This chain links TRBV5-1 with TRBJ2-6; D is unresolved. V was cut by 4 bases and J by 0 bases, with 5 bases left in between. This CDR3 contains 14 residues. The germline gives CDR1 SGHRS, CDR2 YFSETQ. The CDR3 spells CASSTDSGANVLTF. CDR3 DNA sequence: TGCGCCAGCAGCACGGACTCTGGGGCCAACGTCCTGACTTTC. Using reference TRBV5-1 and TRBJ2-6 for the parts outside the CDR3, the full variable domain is KAGVTQTPRYLIKTRGQQVTLSCSPISGHRSVSWYQQTPGQGLQFLFEYFSETQRNKGNFPGRFSGRQFSNSRSEMNVSTLELGDSALYLCASSTDSGANVLTFGAGSRLTVL.

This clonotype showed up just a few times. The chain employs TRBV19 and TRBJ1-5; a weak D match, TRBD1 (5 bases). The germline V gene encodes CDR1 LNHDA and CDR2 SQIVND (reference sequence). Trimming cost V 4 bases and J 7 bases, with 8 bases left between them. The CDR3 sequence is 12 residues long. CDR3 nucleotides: TGTGCCAGTAGTACCGGACACCAGCCCCAGCATTTT. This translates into CASSTGHQPQHF.

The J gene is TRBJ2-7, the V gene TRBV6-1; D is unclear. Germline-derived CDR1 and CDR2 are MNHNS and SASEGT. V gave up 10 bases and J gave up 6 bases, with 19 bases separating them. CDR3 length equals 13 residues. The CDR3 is CATAPQALREQYF. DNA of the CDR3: TGTGCCACCGCTCCGCAGGCCCTCCGCGAGCAGTACTTC.

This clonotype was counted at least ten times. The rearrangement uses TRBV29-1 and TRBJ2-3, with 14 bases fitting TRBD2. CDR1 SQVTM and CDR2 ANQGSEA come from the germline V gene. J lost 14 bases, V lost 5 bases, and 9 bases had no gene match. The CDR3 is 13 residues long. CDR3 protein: CSVLGTSGSPMYF. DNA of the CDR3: TGCAGCGTTTTGGGGACTAGCGGGAGTCCCATGTATTTT.

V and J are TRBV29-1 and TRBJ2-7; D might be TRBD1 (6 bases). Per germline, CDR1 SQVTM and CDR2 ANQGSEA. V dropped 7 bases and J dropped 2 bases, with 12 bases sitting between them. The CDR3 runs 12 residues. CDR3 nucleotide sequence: TGCAGCGGTACCACAGGGACCTACGAGCAGTACTTC. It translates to CSGTTGTYEQYF.

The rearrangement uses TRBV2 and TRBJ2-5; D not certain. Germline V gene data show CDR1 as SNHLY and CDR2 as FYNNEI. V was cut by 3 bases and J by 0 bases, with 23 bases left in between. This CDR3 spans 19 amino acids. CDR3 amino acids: CASSDQRISFAFDQETQYF. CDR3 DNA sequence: TGTGCCAGCAGTGATCAGCGAATATCTTTCGCTTTCGACCAAGAGACCCAGTACTTC.